These T cell receptor beta chains were read from a single sample in a study of beta chain features in type 1 diabetes. The method was immunoSEQ multiplex PCR; TCRdb's version includes in-frame clones alone and lacks a portion of them. The sample contains around 320,000 clones, roughly 15% of which appear only once. The sequenced sample consisted of central memory CD4+ T cells from blood. Receptors originate from a man aged 25 to 40 in good health. The CDR3 runs from the conserved cysteine through the conserved F or W. The size of a clone is reported for some rows only, either as once, few or many, or as a class for expanded clones.

abundance	j_gene	v_gene	CDR3aa
few	TRBJ2-2	TRBV20-1	CSAHRSGELFF
-	TRBJ2-1	TRBV4-2	CASSLMGIYNEQFF
few	TRBJ2-1	TRBV11-2	CASSLGGTRQVNEQFF
few	TRBJ1-1	TRBV6-6	CASTPPPEAFF
few	TRBJ1-2	TRBV30	CAWSSWDKKKYGYTF
-	TRBJ2-5	TRBV5-1	CASSLTAGQETQYF
few	TRBJ2-1	TRBV7-9	CASSLGDRGLYNEQFF
-	TRBJ2-3	TRBV6-1	CASSETTDTQYF
-	TRBJ2-2	TRBV7-9	CASSSRTSGSTGELFF
-	TRBJ2-1	TRBV27	CASSSGTYDNEQFF
-	TRBJ1-2	TRBV11-3	CASSLERTGNYGYTF
few	TRBJ1-6	TRBV27	CASSLGTGQKSPLHF
few	TRBJ2-5	TRBV18	CASSPLPHHGKETQYF
-	TRBJ2-1	TRBV4-2	CASSQGVAIEQFF
-	TRBJ2-1	TRBV2	CASSVNSVNEQFF
few	TRBJ2-1	TRBV11-3	CASSLGGLAAYNEQFF
few	TRBJ1-6	TRBV9	CASSVGRGGRGLPPLHF
few	TRBJ2-1	TRBV10-3	CAITSVVSNEQFF
-	TRBJ2-3	TRBV7-2	CASSLVGGTDTQYF
-	TRBJ2-5	TRBV7-7	CASSPKGRTSGGRQETQYF
-	TRBJ1-1	TRBV5-1	CASSPGTGNTEAFF
few	TRBJ1-1	TRBV10-3	CAISEKGLRNTEAFF
few	TRBJ2-1	TRBV23-1	CASSQSGLAGESSYNEQFF
few	TRBJ2-3	TRBV7-2	CASSLAGGFTDTQYF
few	TRBJ2-7	TRBV5-1	CASSLDGYEQYF
-	TRBJ1-4	TRBV29-1	CSVEPGTFEKLFF
-	TRBJ1-2	TRBV11-3	CASSLDPSSANYGYTF